Presented here are 16 T cell receptor beta chains from one specimen sequenced in a study of control samples from healthy donors and cancer patients. Some clones are missing from TCRdb's copy, which holds only in-frame ones; the method was immunoSEQ multiplex PCR. The sample records 50,000 or so clones, approximately 93% being singletons. The source material was PBMCs. These receptors originate from a woman aged 45-65 years with head and neck cancer.

This chain connects TRBV4-1 to TRBJ2-1; perhaps TRBD2 as D (6 bases). CDR1 MGHRA and CDR2 YSYEKL come from the germline V gene. The V gene lost 3 bases and the J gene lost 4 bases, with 7 bases spanning the gap. CDR3 length: 13 residues. Here the CDR3 reads CASSQGTYNEQFF. DNA of the CDR3: TGCGCCAGCAGCCAGGGGACTTACAATGAGCAGTTCTTC.

CDR3: CASSDNPQGTYGYTF. CDR3 coding DNA: TGTGCCAGCAGTGACAACCCACAGGGAACCTATGGCTACACCTTC. The chain joins TRBV6-1 to TRBJ1-2; a possible D gene is TRBD1 (6 bases). V shed 3 bases and J shed 4 bases, with 15 bases lying between them. From germline, CDR1 is MNHNS and CDR2 SASEGT. The CDR3 consists of 15 residues.

V is TRBV7-7 and J is TRBJ2-7; no definite D call. Germline V gene sequence: CDR1 SSHAT, CDR2 FNYEAQ (reference sequence). The CDR3 extends over 14 amino acids. V lost 1 base and J lost 0, with 7 bases in between. The CDR3 nucleotides read TGTGCCAGCAGCTTAGATCGGAGCTCCTACGAGCAGTACTTC. This sequence encodes CASSLDRSSYEQYF.

As DNA, the CDR3 is TGTGCCAGCAGTCCACCGGGACGCGGGAACACTGAAGCTTTCTTT. Residues: CASSPPGRGNTEAFF. The chain combines TRBV27 with TRBJ1-1; D perhaps matches TRBD1 (5 bases). The CDR3 sequence is 15 residues long. Germline V gene data show CDR1 as MNHEY and CDR2 as SMNVEV (reference sequence). V gave up 5 bases and J gave up 1 base, with 14 bases separating them.

This clone was detected only once. The V and J genes are TRBV24-1 and TRBJ2-7; D gene uncertain. The CDR3 consists of 14 residues. Trimming removed 2 bases at V and 5 bases at J, with 12 bases between. CDR1 and CDR2 from the germline V gene are KGHDR and SFDVKD. The CDR3: CATSDSRPSNEQYF. The CDR3, as DNA: TGTGCCACCAGTGATTCGAGGCCGTCTAACGAGCAGTACTTC.

The chain has TRBV2 and TRBJ2-5, with unresolved D. Trimming removed 3 bases from V and 5 bases from J, with 4 bases in between. The CDR3 totals 11 residues. The germline V gene has CDR1 SNHLY and CDR2 FYNNEI. The CDR3 region is CASSDWETQYF. CDR3 coding DNA: TGTGCCAGCAGTGACTGGGAGACCCAGTACTTC.

CDR3 protein: CASSRGLAGFSYEQYF. CDR3 nucleotides: TGCGCCAGCAGCCGAGGACTAGCGGGGTTCTCCTACGAGCAGTACTTC. The chain joins TRBV4-1 to TRBJ2-7; 12 bases agree with TRBD2. With V trimmed by 4 bases and J by 0 bases, 4 bases remained unmatched. Germline V gene data show CDR1 as MGHRA and CDR2 as YSYEKL. The CDR3 is 16 amino acids.

The rearrangement links TRBV9 to TRBJ2-7, with 9 bases aligning to TRBD1. The CDR3 covers 13 residues. J lost 5 bases, V lost 3 bases, and 3 bases had no gene match. CDR1 is SGDLS, CDR2 YYNGEE, per germline. CDR3 nucleotides: TGTGCCAGCAGCGCACAGGGGGCCGACGAGCAGTACTTC. Residues: CASSAQGADEQYF.

This chain links TRBV6-2 or TRBV6-3 with TRBJ2-7; D not certain. V was cut by 2 bases and J by 1 base, with 9 bases left in between. Germline V lookup: CDR1 MNHEY, CDR2 SVGEGT. This CDR3 comprises 14 residues. CDR3 in amino acids: CASSYRPNSYEQYF. Written as DNA, the CDR3 is TGTGCCAGCAGTTACCGGCCAAATTCCTACGAGCAGTACTTC.

V and J are TRBV6-5 and TRBJ1-2; a possible D gene is TRBD1 (6 bases). The ends were cut back, 6 bases at V and 2 bases at J, with 7 bases in the middle. The CDR3 consists of 12 residues. In germline, CDR1 is MNHEY, CDR2 SVGAGI. CDR3 coding DNA: TGTGCCAGCAGCCAGGGGAACTATGGCTACACCTTC. Translation: CASSQGNYGYTF.

The chain carries TRBV5-4 and TRBJ2-5; D remains unclear. The CDR3 extends over 13 amino acids. Germline CDR1 reads SGHNT; CDR2 reads YYREEE (reference sequence). The ends were cut back, 4 bases at V and 5 bases at J, with 12 bases in the middle. The CDR3 bases are TGTGCCAGCAGCCGAGACAATCTGGAGACCCAGTACTTC. Translated: CASSRDNLETQYF. The full variable domain, rest sourced from reference TRBV5-4 and TRBJ2-5, is ETGVTQSPTHLIKTRGQQVTLRCSSQSGHNTVSWYQQALGQGPQFIFQYYREEENGRGNFPPRFSGLQFPNYSSELNVNALELDDSALYLCASSRDNLETQYFGPGTRLLVL.

This clone was recorded only once. The chain uses TRBV6-5 and TRBJ1-1; TRBD1 is a possible D gene (6 bases). The CDR3 is 13 amino acids. Between the trimmed V and J ends, which lost 6 bases and 1 base, there was a span of 9 bases. The germline gives CDR1 MNHEY, CDR2 SVGAGI. CDR3 sequence reads: CASRNRANTEAFF. In DNA, the CDR3 is TGTGCCAGCAGAAACAGGGCGAACACTGAAGCTTTCTTT.

The chain joins TRBV6-5 to TRBJ1-5; 7 bases fit TRBD1. J lost 1 base, V lost 6 bases, and 3 bases had no gene match. This CDR3 has 14 amino acids. Looked up from germline, CDR1 is MNHEY and CDR2 is SVGAGI. CDR3 in amino acids: CASRRDRSNQPQHF. The CDR3 nucleotides are TGTGCCAGCAGGCGGGACAGAAGCAATCAGCCCCAGCATTTT.

The gene calls are TRBV5-1 and TRBJ2-5, with TRBD1 identical over 10 bases. CDR3 length: 15 amino acids. V dropped 3 bases and J dropped 3; count of bases not matched to a gene: 5. Germline values: CDR1 SGHRS, CDR2 YFSETQ. The CDR3 bases are TGCGCCAGCAGCTCTACCGGGACAGGGGAAGAGACCCAGTACTTC. It specifies CASSSTGTGEETQYF.

The J gene is TRBJ2-5, the V gene TRBV27; unclear D gene. The germline gives CDR1 MNHEY, CDR2 SMNVEV (reference sequence). The CDR3 covers 13 residues. V gave up 5 bases and J gave up 1 base, with 8 bases separating them. The CDR3 region has the DNA TGTGCCAGCAGTGTGGACGGCCAAGAGACCCAGTACTTC. Translated, it gives CASSVDGQETQYF.

CDR3 sequence: CASSFWDTGELFF. CDR3 DNA: TGTGCCAGCAGTTTTTGGGACACCGGGGAGCTGTTTTTT. V usage is TRBV27 and J usage is TRBJ2-2; D call uncertain. V was trimmed by 3 bases and J by 3 bases, leaving 5 bases between them. This CDR3 spans 13 amino acids. Germline loops: CDR1 MNHEY, CDR2 SMNVEV (reference sequence).